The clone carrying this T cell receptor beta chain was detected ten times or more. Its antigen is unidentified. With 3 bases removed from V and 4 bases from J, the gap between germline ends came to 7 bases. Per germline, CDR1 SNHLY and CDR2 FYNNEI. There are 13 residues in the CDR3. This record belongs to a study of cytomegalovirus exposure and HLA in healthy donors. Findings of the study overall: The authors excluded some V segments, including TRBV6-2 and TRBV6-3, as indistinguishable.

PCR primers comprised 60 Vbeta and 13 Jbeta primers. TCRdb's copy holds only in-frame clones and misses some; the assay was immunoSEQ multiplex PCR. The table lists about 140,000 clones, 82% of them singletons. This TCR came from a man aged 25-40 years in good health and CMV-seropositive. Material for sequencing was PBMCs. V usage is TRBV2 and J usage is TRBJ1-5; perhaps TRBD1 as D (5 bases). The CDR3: CASSETANQPQHF. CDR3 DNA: TGTGCCAGCAGTGAGACAGCTAATCAGCCCCAGCATTTT.